This T cell receptor beta chain was identified during a study of T cells in Graves' hyperthyroidism and ophthalmopathy. Study-wide background: Before treatment of any kind, peripheral blood was taken at initial diagnosis.

There were TCR beta CDR3 regions amplified from RNA transcripts. First-round RT-PCR of the TCR CDR3 relied on the HTBI primer set. TCRdb fed the multiplex PCR reads into MiXCR, producing one record per CDR3 protein. The sample yields under 650,000 distinct CDR3 sequences, 15% to 20% seen once. Patients having uncontrolled infection, another autoimmune disease, pregnancy or lactation were not included. PBMCs were sourced from roughly 10 ml fresh peripheral blood. Sequencing input: blood. The TCR comes from a woman under 40 with Graves' hyperthyroidism.

In DNA form, the CDR3 reads TGTGCCAGCAGCTTTTCGGGCGGGAGTTCATCCGAGCAGTACTTC. Encoded protein: CASSFSGGSSSEQYF. The chain has TRBV7-6 and TRBJ2-7; 7 nucleotides align to TRBD2. The CDR3 sequence is 15 residues long. After removal of 3 bases from V and 6 bases from J, the junction contained 11 bases not matched to a gene. The germline CDR1 and CDR2 sequences are SGHVS and FNYEAQ.